Sequencing of this T cell receptor (beta chain) was carried out in a study of early T cells in non-severe SARS-CoV-2 infection. This CDR3 comprises 14 residues. CDR1 is SGDLS, CDR2 YYNGEE, per germline. V dropped 3 bases and J dropped 5 bases, with 12 bases sitting between them. One entry per CDR3 protein, called by TCRdb with MiXCR from the 5' RACE reads. The table has 35,000 to 45,000 distinct CDR3 sequences, approximately 5% seen once; the top ten hold roughly 24%. The specimen was whole blood. The TCR originated in an adult who was a healthcare worker with PCR-confirmed SARS-CoV-2 infection or an uninfected control (not recorded which). The chain couples TRBV9 to TRBJ1-3, with D unresolved. The CDR3 loop reads CASSASPDRNTIYF. CDR3 nucleotides: TGTGCCAGCAGCGCCAGCCCCGATAGAAACACCATATATTTT.